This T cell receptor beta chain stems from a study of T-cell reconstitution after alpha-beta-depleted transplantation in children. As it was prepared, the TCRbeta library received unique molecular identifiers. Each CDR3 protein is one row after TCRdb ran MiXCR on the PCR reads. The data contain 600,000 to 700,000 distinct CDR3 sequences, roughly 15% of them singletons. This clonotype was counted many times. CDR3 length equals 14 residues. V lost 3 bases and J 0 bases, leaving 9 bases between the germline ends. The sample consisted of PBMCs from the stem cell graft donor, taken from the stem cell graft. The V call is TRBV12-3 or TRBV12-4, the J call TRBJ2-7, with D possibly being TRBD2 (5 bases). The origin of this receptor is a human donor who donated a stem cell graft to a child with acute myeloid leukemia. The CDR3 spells CASSFGRVSYEQYF. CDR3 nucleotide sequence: TGTGCCAGCAGTTTTGGGCGGGTCTCCTACGAGCAGTACTTC.